The sequence of this TCR beta chain was determined in a study of human T cells and chemical hapten exposure. Germline CDR1 reads LGHDT; CDR2 reads YNNKEL (reference sequence). Trimming left V 1 base short and J 4 bases short, with 13 bases between. This CDR3 contains 15 residues. Extraction yielded total RNA from whole blood (unfractionated). This clonotype turned up a few times. TCRdb re-analysed the 5' RACE reads in MiXCR, keeping a single row per CDR3 protein. The sample includes around 100,000 distinct CDR3 sequences, approximately 20% seen only once; the top ten take 2.8%. This sequence originates from a human donor in good health. The chain combines TRBV3-1 with TRBJ1-1, with a tentative D call TRBD1 (6 bases). The CDR3 nucleotides are TGTGCCAGCAGCCAAGGTCCGGGGGCGAGCACTGAAGCTTTCTTT. Translating it yields CASSQGPGASTEAFF. The full variable domain, with the rest looked up from reference TRBV3-1 and TRBJ1-1, is DTAVSQTPKYLVTQMGNDKSIKCEQNLGHDTMYWYKQDSKKFLKIMFSYNNKELIINETVPNRFSPKSPDKAHLNLHINSLELGDSAVYFCASSQGPGASTEAFFGQGTRLTVV.